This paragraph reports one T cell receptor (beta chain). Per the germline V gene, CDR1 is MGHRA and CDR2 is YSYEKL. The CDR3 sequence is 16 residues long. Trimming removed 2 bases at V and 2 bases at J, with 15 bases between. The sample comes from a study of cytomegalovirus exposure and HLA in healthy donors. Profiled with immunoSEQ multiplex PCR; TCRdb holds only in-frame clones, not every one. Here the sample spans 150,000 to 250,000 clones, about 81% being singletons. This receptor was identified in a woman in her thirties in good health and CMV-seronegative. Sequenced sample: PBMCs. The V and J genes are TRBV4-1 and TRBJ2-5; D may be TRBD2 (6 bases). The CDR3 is CASSQLVRGTQETQYF. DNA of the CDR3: TGCGCCAGCAGCCAACTTGTTCGGGGGACTCAAGAGACCCAGTACTTC.